This passage covers 2 T cell receptor beta chains from one sample sequenced in a study of T cell changes during pregnancy in multiple sclerosis. Clones were sequenced by immunoSEQ multiplex PCR, and TCRdb holds only the in-frame ones, with some missing. Here the sample spans under 130,000 clones, 80% to 95% being singletons. The source was peripheral blood, collected after pregnancy. The receptors originated from a female donor with multiple sclerosis, enrolled in a pregnancy study.

The chain employs TRBV19 and TRBJ1-1; D is uncertain. Trimming removed 5 bases at V and 1 base at J, with 11 bases between. Germline V gene sequence: CDR1 LNHDA, CDR2 SQIVND (reference sequence). CDR3 size: 14 residues. This CDR3 reads CASSRIHQNTEAFF. The CDR3, as DNA: TGTGCCAGTAGTCGAATACATCAGAACACTGAAGCTTTCTTT.

The chain combines TRBV30 with TRBJ1-5; a possible D gene is TRBD1 (6 bases). V lost 6 bases and J 5 bases, leaving 11 bases between the germline ends. The CDR3 totals 12 residues. The germline V gene has CDR1 GTSNPN and CDR2 SVGIG (reference sequence). CDR3 in DNA: TGTGCCTGCGATACAGGGTATCAGCCCCAGCATTTT. Its translation: CACDTGYQPQHF.